A single sample gave rise to the 17 T cell receptor beta chains below, sequenced in a study of T cells in Graves' hyperthyroidism and ophthalmopathy. Researchers took RNA transcripts and amplified the TCR beta CDR3 regions from them. First-round RT-PCR targeting the TCR CDR3 was performed with the HTBI primer set. A single record per CDR3 protein comes from TCRdb applying MiXCR to the multiplex PCR reads. The sample shows about 510,000 distinct CDR3 sequences, less than 15% of them seen only once. Sequenced sample: blood. The receptors originated from a woman in her thirties or forties with Graves' hyperthyroidism.

This clonotype appeared many times. The V and J genes are TRBV2 and TRBJ2-2; D remains unclear. The CDR3 has 15 residues. CDR1 is SNHLY, CDR2 FYNNEI, per germline. V lost 2 bases and J lost 1, with 8 bases in between. CDR3 DNA: TGTGCCAGCAGTGAATGGGCAGTGAACACCGGGGAGCTGTTTTTT. This translates into CASSEWAVNTGELFF.

This clonotype was observed at least ten times. The chain employs TRBV28 and TRBJ2-5; tentatively, D is TRBD1 (6 bases). This CDR3 comprises 16 residues. The germline V gene has CDR1 MDHEN and CDR2 SYDVKM. Trimming stripped 4 bases from V and 2 bases from J, with 17 bases between. Written as DNA, the CDR3 is TGTGCCAGCAGTTCCCTCGGACAGAGATATCAAGAGACCCAGTACTTC. Amino acids: CASSSLGQRYQETQYF.

A remark on this clonotype: A much larger clone lies one base from this, so it may be a read error. The chain carries TRBV10-3 and TRBJ2-7; weak D call: TRBD1 (5 bases). Germline CDR1 reads ENHRY; CDR2 reads SYGVKD. The CDR3 is made up of 13 amino acids. The CDR3 spells CAISLTVSYERYF. The CDR3 DNA reads TGTGCCATCAGCCTGACAGTCTCCTACGAGCGGTACTTC.

In its sample, this clonotype was seen many times. This rearrangement joins TRBV14 to TRBJ2-7; D is ambiguous. Germline values: CDR1 SGHDN, CDR2 FVKESK. With 2 bases removed from V and 2 bases from J, the gap between germline ends came to 7 bases. There are 13 residues in the CDR3. DNA for the CDR3: TGTGCCAGCAGCCAACGCCGAACCTACGAGCAGTACTTC. It specifies CASSQRRTYEQYF.

This clonotype occurred many times. The chain employs TRBV6-1 and TRBJ2-2; TRBD1 agrees at 11 bases. Germline CDR1 MNHNS, CDR2 SASEGT. There are 16 residues in the CDR3. V was pared by 3 bases and J by 6 bases, with 6 bases of the junction left unmatched. CDR3 region: CASSERTGGAAGELFF. The CDR3 nucleotides are TGTGCCAGCAGTGAGAGGACAGGGGGCGCCGCCGGGGAGCTGTTTTTT.

This clonotype occurred many times. The genes are TRBV3-1 and TRBJ2-3, with 9 bases matching TRBD2. Germline CDR1 reads LGHDT; CDR2 reads YNNKEL (reference sequence). Unmatched junction bases numbered 4, after V lost 3 bases and J lost 3 bases. The length of the CDR3 is 15 residues. CDR3 in DNA: TGTGCCAGCAGCCAGCTAGCGGGACAGACAGATACGCAGTATTTT. It yields the protein CASSQLAGQTDTQYF.

This clonotype was seen a handful of times. V and J are TRBV5-4 and TRBJ1-2; tentative D call: TRBD1 (5 bases). Trimming pared 0 bases from V and 2 bases from J, leaving 14 bases between. Germline CDR1 SGHNT, CDR2 YYREEE (reference sequence). CDR3 length equals 16 residues. Here the CDR3 DNA reads TGTGCCAGCAGCTTGGTCGTCCCAGGGACGAACTATGGCTACACCTTC. This sequence encodes CASSLVVPGTNYGYTF.

V gene TRBV9 combines with J gene TRBJ1-2, with D maybe TRBD1 (5 bases). CDR3 size: 13 residues. Per the germline V gene, CDR1 is SGDLS and CDR2 is YYNGEE. Trimming left V 2 bases short and J 4 bases short, with 9 bases between. CDR3 DNA: TGTGCCAGCAGCGTCGGGACGTTCTATGGCTACACCTTC. It encodes CASSVGTFYGYTF.

This clonotype was counted many times. CDR3 sequence reads: CASSESWGAGANVLTF. DNA for the CDR3: TGTGCCAGCAGTGAATCTTGGGGCGCTGGGGCCAACGTCCTGACTTTC. The chain couples TRBV25-1 to TRBJ2-6; D might be TRBD1 (5 bases). Germline CDR1 is MGHDK and CDR2 is SYGVNS. The CDR3 length is 16 residues. V was pared by 1 base and J by 2 bases, with 9 bases between. Full variable domain (outside the CDR3, taken from reference TRBV25-1 and TRBJ2-6): EADIYQTPRYLVIGTGKKITLECSQTMGHDKMYWYQQDPGMELHLIHYSYGVNSTEKGDLSSESTVSRIRTEHFPLTLESARPSHTSQYLCASSESWGAGANVLTFGAGSRLTVL.

This clonotype was seen repeatedly, ten times or more. The chain has TRBV28 and TRBJ2-3; 10 positions match TRBD1. With 6 bases clipped from V and 2 bases from J, the junction kept 11 bases outside the gene matches. Germline V lookup: CDR1 MDHEN, CDR2 SYDVKM. CDR3 length equals 17 residues. The CDR3 sequence: CASSLDRGHGLTDTQYF. CDR3 nucleotide sequence: TGTGCCAGCAGCCTCGACAGGGGGCATGGACTCACAGATACGCAGTATTTT.

The chain employs TRBV11-2 and TRBJ1-1; no reliable D call. V was cut by 0 bases and J by 3 bases, with 5 bases left in between. Germline lookup yields CDR1 SGHAT and CDR2 FQNNGV. The CDR3 consists of 13 residues. The CDR3 nucleotides are TGTGCCAGCAGCTTAGATTTCGACACTGAAGCTTTCTTT. Translation: CASSLDFDTEAFF.

This clonotype came up many times. The chain carries TRBV28 and TRBJ2-5, with D perhaps TRBD1 (5 bases). The CDR3 is 16 residues long. Deletions cut 4 bases from V and 1 base from J, with 16 bases between. Germline V gene lookup returns CDR1 MDHEN and CDR2 SYDVKM. The CDR3 bases are TGTGCCAGCAGTTCCTATGGGGCAGACTTCCAAGAGACCCAGTACTTC. Translation: CASSSYGADFQETQYF.

This clonotype was counted at least ten times. The chain has TRBV10-3 and TRBJ2-5; D may be TRBD2 (5 bases). V shed 0 bases and J shed 2 bases, with 16 bases lying between them. This CDR3 has 17 amino acids. The germline V gene has CDR1 ENHRY and CDR2 SYGVKD. The CDR3 spells CAISESEGSHPQETQYF. For the CDR3, the DNA is TGTGCCATCAGTGAGTCTGAGGGATCCCACCCTCAAGAGACCCAGTACTTC.

The chain couples TRBV4-1 to TRBJ2-1; D unclear. The CDR3 is 15 residues long. Looked up from germline, CDR1 is MGHRA and CDR2 is YSYEKL. Trimming took 0 bases from V and 9 from J, leaving 15 bases between them. CDR3 bases: TGCGCCAGCAGCCAAGAGGGCGGAGCTGTCGGTGAGCAGTTCTTC. Translated, it gives CASSQEGGAVGEQFF.

J is TRBJ2-7 and V is TRBV20-1; 8 nucleotides line up with TRBD1. CDR1 is DFQATT, CDR2 SNEGSKA, per germline (reference sequence). The CDR3 sequence is 14 residues long. The V segment lost 4 bases and the J segment 3 bases; nucleotides outside the gene matches: 8. This chain's CDR3 is CSAMHADRGYEQYF. The DNA of the CDR3 is TGCAGTGCTATGCACGCCGACAGGGGCTACGAGCAGTACTTC.

This clonotype was detected ten times or more. V gene TRBV7-2 combines with J gene TRBJ2-1; 9 nucleotides line up with TRBD2. The CDR3 is 15 residues long. V trimming: 2 bases; J trimming: 8 bases; junction bases outside the gene matches: 7. Germline V gives CDR1 SGHTA, CDR2 FQGNSA. The CDR3 nucleotides are TGTGCCAGCAGCTTAACAGGACTAGCGCGGGATGAGCAGTTCTTC. It specifies CASSLTGLARDEQFF. The whole variable domain, remainder taken from reference TRBV7-2 and TRBJ2-1, is GAGVSQSPSNKVTEKGKDVELRCDPISGHTALYWYRQSLGQGLEFLIYFQGNSAPDKSGLPSDRFSAERTGGSVSTLTIQRTQQEDSAVYLCASSLTGLARDEQFFGPGTRLTVL.

The chain combines TRBV4-1 with TRBJ1-1, with 9 positions matching TRBD1. Germline V lookup: CDR1 MGHRA, CDR2 YSYEKL. The CDR3 sequence is 15 residues long. V was pared by 1 base and J by 10 bases, with 10 bases of the junction left unmatched. Written as DNA, the CDR3 is TGCGCCAGCAGCCAAGGGGGGACAGGGCTTTCTGTAGCTTTCTTT. It yields the protein CASSQGGTGLSVAFF.